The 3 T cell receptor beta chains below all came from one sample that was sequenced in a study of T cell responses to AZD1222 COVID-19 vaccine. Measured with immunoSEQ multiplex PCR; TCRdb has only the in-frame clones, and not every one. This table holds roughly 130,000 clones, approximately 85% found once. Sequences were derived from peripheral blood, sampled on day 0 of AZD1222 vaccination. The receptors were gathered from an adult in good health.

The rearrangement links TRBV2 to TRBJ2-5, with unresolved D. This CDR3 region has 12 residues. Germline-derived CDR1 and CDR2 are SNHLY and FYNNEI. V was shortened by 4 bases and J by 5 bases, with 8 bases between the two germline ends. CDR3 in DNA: TGTGCCAGCAGTGCCCCTCCTGAGACCCAGTACTTC. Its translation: CASSAPPETQYF. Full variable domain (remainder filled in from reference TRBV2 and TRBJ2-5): EPEVTQTPSHQVTQMGQEVILRCVPISNHLYFYWYRQILGQKVEFLVSFYNNEISEKSEIFDDQFSVERPDGSNFTLKIRSTKLEDSAMYFCASSAPPETQYFGPGTRLLVL.

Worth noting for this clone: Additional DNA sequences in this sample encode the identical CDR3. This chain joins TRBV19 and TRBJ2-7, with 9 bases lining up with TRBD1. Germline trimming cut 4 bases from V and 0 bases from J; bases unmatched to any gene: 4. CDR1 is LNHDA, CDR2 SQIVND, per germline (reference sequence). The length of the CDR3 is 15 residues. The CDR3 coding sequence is TGTGCCAGTAGTACCGGGACAGGGAGCTCCTACGAGCAGTACTTC. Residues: CASSTGTGSSYEQYF.

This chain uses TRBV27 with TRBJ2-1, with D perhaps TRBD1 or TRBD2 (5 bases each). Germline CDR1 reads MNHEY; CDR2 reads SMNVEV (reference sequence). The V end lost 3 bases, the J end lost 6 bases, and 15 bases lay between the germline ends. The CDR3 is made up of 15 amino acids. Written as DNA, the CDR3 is TGTGCCAGCAGTTTCTCCTTCGGGGCTGGCAATGAGCAGTTCTTC. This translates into CASSFSFGAGNEQFF.